This paragraph covers one T cell receptor (beta chain) sequence. Its antigen is unknown. This specimen belongs to a study of cytomegalovirus exposure and HLA in healthy donors. Study context: As released early, the data held 65 million to 90 million unique TCRs from HLA-typed donors.

There were likely unrecorded immune exposures, though donors were nominally healthy when sampled. The study, taken as a whole, reports: A later analysis found common viral pathogens apparently linked to several of the most significant clusters. A prior analysis recorded that most TCR beta V segments were productive about 87% or about 30% of the time.

Primers included in the PCR were 60 Vbeta and 13 Jbeta primers. The protocol was immunoSEQ multiplex PCR, while the TCRdb copy is restricted to in-frame clones and leaves out a portion. The table lists about 110,000 clones, roughly 71% of them singletons. The CDR3 sequence is 14 residues long. The germline V gene encodes CDR1 MNHNS and CDR2 SASEGT. Trimming shortened V by 2 bases and J by 3 bases, and 10 bases separated the two germline ends. This rearrangement joins TRBV6-1 to TRBJ1-2; weak D call: TRBD1 (6 bases). The specimen sequenced was PBMCs. The TCR originated in a man aged 35 to 55 in good health and CMV-seropositive. The CDR3 sequence is CASSESGTYYGYTF. CDR3 nucleotides: TGTGCCAGCAGTGAAAGCGGGACATACTATGGCTACACCTTC.